A selection of T cell receptor beta chains follows, all from one sample in a study of tumor-infiltrating lymphocytes in localized non-small cell lung cancer. Clones were sequenced by immunoSEQ multiplex PCR, and TCRdb holds only the in-frame ones, with some missing. The data show 9,500 to 15,000 clones, with 78% seen just once and roughly 4.7% held by the top ten. The material sequenced was lung tumor tissue. These receptors all come from a human donor with non-small cell lung cancer. The CDR3 runs from the conserved cysteine through the conserved F or W. D genes are given only for firm matches. Size values are once, few and many counts, or a class for expanded clones, and some rows have none.

TRBJ1-3 | NA | NA | TRBV5-1 | TGCGCCAGCGAAGACGGGTCGGGGGGAAACACCATATATTTT | CASEDGSGGNTIYF
TRBJ1-2 | NA | NA | TRBV7-2 | TGTGCCAGCAGCACGCTTGGGGGGCGCTCCGGAAGGTATGGCTACACCTTC | CASSTLGGRSGRYGYTF
TRBJ2-5 | NA | TRBD1 | TRBV6-6 | TGTGCCAGCCACAGGGGGTTAAGGGAGACCCAGTACTTC | CASHRGLRETQYF
TRBJ2-3 | NA | NA | TRBV4-3 | TGCGCCAGCAGCCAAGATCTCGGCGACTCTTATACGCAGTATTTT | CASSQDLGDSYTQYF
TRBJ1-6 | few | NA | TRBV7-9 | TGTGCCAGCAGCTTTACCAGGGTAGGGTCACCCCTCCACTTT | CASSFTRVGSPLHF
TRBJ2-5 | NA | TRBD2 | TRBV7-7 | TGTGCCAGCAGCCATAGCGGGGGGGCAGAGACCCAGTACTTC | CASSHSGGAETQYF
TRBJ1-1 | medium-sized | NA | TRBV5-4 | TGTGCCAGCAGCTGGGGGAACACTGAAGCTTTCTTT | CASSWGNTEAFF
TRBJ2-7 | NA | TRBD2 | TRBV5-1 | TGCGCCAGCAGCCTAGGACTAGCGGGAATGGACTACTACGAGCAGTACTTC | CASSLGLAGMDYYEQYF
TRBJ1-2 | few | NA | TRBV4-2 | TGTGCCAGCAGCCAGCCCACAGGGTTCAACTATGGCTACACCTTC | CASSQPTGFNYGYTF
TRBJ2-3 | few | TRBD2 | TRBV4-1 | TGCGCCAGCAGCCAATGGACTAGCGGGTGGCCGCCGGGCACAGATACGCAGTATTTT | CASSQWTSGWPPGTDTQYF
TRBJ2-3 | NA | TRBD1 | TRBV25-1 | TGTGCCAGCAGAGGGACAGGGCGGACAGATACGCAGTATTTT | CASRGTGRTDTQYF
TRBJ2-7 | NA | TRBD1 | TRBV5-1 | TGCGCCAGCAGCGTCTTGTTGGGACAGGGAGGGGTCTACGAGCAGTACTTC | CASSVLLGQGGVYEQYF
TRBJ1-6 | NA | NA | TRBV15 | TGTGCCACCAGCAGAGGAGAGAGCTCCTATAATTCACCCCTCCACTTT | CATSRGESSYNSPLHF
TRBJ2-7 | NA | NA | TRBV6-5 | TGTGCCTCTAGAGCCGGGCCGCGGGACTACGAGCAGTACTTC | CASRAGPRDYEQYF
TRBJ2-2 | NA | NA | TRBV19 | TGTGCCAGTAGTAGAGGGGGCGGGACAATCACCGGGGAGCTGTTTTTT | CASSRGGGTITGELFF
TRBJ2-3 | NA | NA | TRBV28 | TGTGCCAGCAGTTCAAGAACAGATACGCAGTATTTT | CASSSRTDTQYF
TRBJ1-1 | few | NA | TRBV7-2 | TGTGCCAGCAGCTTGGGGGTTATAACTGAAGCTTTCTTT | CASSLGVITEAFF
TRBJ2-7 | NA | TRBD1 | TRBV7-2 | TGTGCCAGCAGCTTAGCGCTAGGGGGCCAGTACGAGCAGTACTTC | CASSLALGGQYEQYF
TRBJ2-2 | NA | TRBD1 | TRBV7-3 | TGTGCCAGCAGCTTAGGGGGACAGGGCAACACCGGGGAGCTGTTTTTT | CASSLGGQGNTGELFF
TRBJ1-2 | few | NA | TRBV29-1 | TGCAGCGCCAGGATGGGGGGCAGGGGCGGCTACTATGGCTACACCTTC | CSARMGGRGGYYGYTF
TRBJ1-3 | NA | NA | TRBV7-8 | TGTGCCAGCAGCTTTGCAGGGCGGAACACCATATATTTT | CASSFAGRNTIYF
TRBJ2-7 | NA | NA | TRBV10-1 | TGCGCCAGCAGTGAGTCGACGGCGGGAAAGCAGTACTTC | CASSESTAGKQYF
TRBJ1-2 | NA | NA | TRBV4-2 | TGTGCCAGCAGCCAAGCTCTTAACTATGGCTACACCTTC | CASSQALNYGYTF
TRBJ2-7 | NA | NA | TRBV19 | TGTGCCAGTAGTATTGAGGTAAACTACGAGCAGTACTTC | CASSIEVNYEQYF
TRBJ2-3 | NA | NA | TRBV27 | TGTGCCAGCAGTCTAGGCACAGATACGCAGTATTTT | CASSLGTDTQYF
TRBJ1-1 | once | NA | TRBV5-1 | TGCGCCAGCAGCTTGGGTTCGGCGGGGAACACTGAAGCTTTCTTT | CASSLGSAGNTEAFF
TRBJ2-7 | NA | TRBD1 | TRBV11-2 | TGTGCCAGCAGCCCCGGCGCTCAGGACAGGGTGGACGAGCAGTACTTC | CASSPGAQDRVDEQYF
TRBJ1-6 | NA | NA | TRBV5-1 | TGCGCCAGCAGCTTATCCCCAAGGGCGAGCTCCTATAATTCACCCCTCCACTTT | CASSLSPRASSYNSPLHF
TRBJ2-1 | NA | TRBD2 | TRBV2 | TGTGCCAGCAGAGGGACTAGCGCCAACAATGAGCAGTTCTTC | CASRGTSANNEQFF